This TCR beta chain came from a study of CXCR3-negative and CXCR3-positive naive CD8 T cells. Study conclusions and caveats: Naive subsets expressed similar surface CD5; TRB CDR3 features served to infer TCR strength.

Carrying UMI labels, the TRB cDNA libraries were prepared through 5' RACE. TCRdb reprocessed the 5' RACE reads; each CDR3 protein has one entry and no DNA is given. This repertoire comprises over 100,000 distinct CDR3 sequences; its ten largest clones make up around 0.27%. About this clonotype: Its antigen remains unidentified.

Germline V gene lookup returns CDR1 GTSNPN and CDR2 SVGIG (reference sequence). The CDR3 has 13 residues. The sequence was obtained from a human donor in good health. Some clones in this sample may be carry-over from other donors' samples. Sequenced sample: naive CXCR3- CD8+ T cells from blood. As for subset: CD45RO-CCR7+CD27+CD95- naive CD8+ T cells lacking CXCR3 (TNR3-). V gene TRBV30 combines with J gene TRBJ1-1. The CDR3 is CAWSVSGSTEAFF.